In its sample, the clone carrying this T cell receptor (beta chain) was seen a few times. The germline gives CDR1 SEHNR, CDR2 FQNEAQ (reference sequence). V lost 4 bases, J lost 4 bases, and 16 bases lay in between. The CDR3 runs to 15 residues. This entry is derived from a study of blood T cell repertoires in COVID-19. The repertoire was sequenced with immunoSEQ multiplex PCR; TCRdb's copy has only in-frame clones and lacks some. The profile shows roughly 200,000 clones, roughly 82% of them singletons. The chain couples TRBV7-9 to TRBJ1-2; D possibly corresponds to TRBD1 (5 bases). The sample comprised PBMCs or T cells enriched from blood (not recorded which). This TCR was recovered from a man aged 35 to 55 with acute COVID-19. CDR3 amino acids: CASSSDRDLGYGYTF. For the CDR3, the DNA is TGTGCCAGCAGCTCCGACCGGGACTTGGGCTATGGCTACACCTTC.